The 15 T cell receptor beta chains below come from one sample, sequenced in a study of cytomegalovirus exposure and HLA in healthy donors. The PCR contained 60 Vbeta and 13 Jbeta primers. Assay used: immunoSEQ multiplex PCR; TCRdb lists only in-frame clones, some missing. The data contain some 200,000 clones, roughly 87% of them singletons. Material for sequencing was PBMCs. These receptors were obtained from a girl less than two years old in good health and CMV-seronegative.

In this sample, this clone turned up once. This chain links TRBV6-1 with TRBJ1-6; 10 bases fit TRBD1. The CDR3 totals 16 residues. Trimming took 3 bases from V and 8 from J; bases not matched to a gene: 7. Germline V gene lookup returns CDR1 MNHNS and CDR2 SASEGT. CDR3 residues: CASSEYGGQGYSPLHF. In DNA, the CDR3 is TGTGCCAGCAGTGAGTATGGGGGACAGGGGTATTCACCCCTCCACTTT.

This sequence joins TRBV5-1 and TRBJ2-7; 9 positions agree with TRBD1. The ends lost 5 bases at V and 2 bases at J; junction bases unmatched: 5. This CDR3 comprises 14 residues. Germline V gene sequence: CDR1 SGHRS, CDR2 YFSETQ. CDR3 sequence: CASRDDRGAYEQYF. As DNA, the CDR3 is TGCGCCAGCAGGGATGACAGGGGGGCCTACGAGCAGTACTTC.

V gene TRBV9 combines with J gene TRBJ2-1; weak D call: TRBD1 (6 bases). CDR1 is SGDLS, CDR2 YYNGEE, per germline. This CDR3 is built from 16 residues. Trimming took off 3 bases at V and 8 bases at J, with 21 bases between the two ends. The CDR3 spells CASSAQTGLAGDEQFF. CDR3 sequence (DNA): TGTGCCAGCAGCGCACAGACAGGTCTAGCCGGCGATGAGCAGTTCTTC.

CDR3 nucleotides: TGTGCCAGTAGTACGACTATTTCGTCGGAGACCCAGTACTTC. It is translated as CASSTTISSETQYF. The chain joins TRBV19 to TRBJ2-5; TRBD2 might be the D (5 bases). Germline CDR1 reads LNHDA; CDR2 reads SQIVND (reference sequence). CDR3 size: 14 residues. The V gene lost 4 bases and the J gene lost 5 bases, with 14 bases spanning the gap.

This clone has only a few counts. The chain is built from TRBV7-7 and TRBJ1-3; 8 bases line up with TRBD1. Trimming removed 1 base from V and 4 bases from J; junction bases left unmatched: 3. Germline CDR1 and CDR2: SSHAT and FNYEAQ (reference sequence). CDR3 size: 15 residues. The CDR3: CASSLGTGTGNTIYF. The CDR3 nucleotides read TGTGCCAGCAGCTTAGGGACAGGGACCGGAAACACCATATATTTT.

The V and J genes are TRBV30 and TRBJ2-7; D gene ambiguous. V was cut by 2 bases and J by 6 bases, with 8 bases left in between. CDR1 and CDR2 from the germline V gene are GTSNPN and SVGIG (reference sequence). The CDR3 runs 11 residues. This CDR3 reads CAWSPYGEQYF. The CDR3 region has the DNA TGTGCCTGGAGTCCATACGGCGAGCAGTACTTC.

This clone has only one observation. In DNA form, the CDR3 reads TGTGCCAGCAGCCCATCTCAGAGGACTACTTCTGGGTTCTTC. Its translation is CASSPSQRTTSGFF. The chain has TRBV11-2 and TRBJ2-1, with a weak D call TRBD2 (6 bases). Germline CDR1 reads SGHAT; CDR2 reads FQNNGV. Trimming removed 5 bases from V and 15 bases from J, with 23 bases in between. The CDR3 is 14 residues long. The variable domain in full, completed from reference TRBV11-2 and TRBJ2-1, reads EAGVAQSPRYKIIEKRQSVAFWCNPISGHATLYWYQQILGQGPKLLIQFQNNGVVDDSQLPKDRFSAERLKGVDSTLKIQPAKLEDSAVYLCASSPSQRTTSGFFGPGTRLTVL.

This clone has only a few counts. The chain has TRBV29-1 and TRBJ2-7, with TRBD1 matching 7 bases. The CDR3 sequence is 12 residues long. The trim removed 6 bases at V and 1 base at J, leaving 3 bases unmatched. CDR1 is SQVTM and CDR2 is ANQGSEA in the germline V gene. CDR3 sequence (DNA): TGCAGCGTGACAGGGATGTCCTACGAGCAGTACTTC. Amino acids: CSVTGMSYEQYF.

The V call is TRBV12-5, the J call TRBJ2-3; 15 nucleotides match TRBD2. The CDR3 consists of 19 residues. Per germline, CDR1 LGHNT and CDR2 FRNRAP. The trim removed 5 bases at V and 0 bases at J, leaving 9 bases unmatched. CDR3 sequence reads: CASGTRGTSGGTSTDTQYF. The DNA for the CDR3 is TGTGCTAGTGGTACGAGAGGGACTAGCGGGGGGACTAGCACAGATACGCAGTATTTT.

This rearrangement joins TRBV9 to TRBJ2-2; possible D gene TRBD1, 5 bases. The V end lost 2 bases, the J end lost 2 bases, and 7 bases lay between the germline ends. Per germline, CDR1 SGDLS and CDR2 YYNGEE. This CDR3 has 14 amino acids. Written as DNA, the CDR3 is TGTGCCAGCAGCGTGTGGGGCAACACCGGGGAGCTGTTTTTT. Its translation is CASSVWGNTGELFF. The variable domain in full, with the rest retrieved from reference TRBV9 and TRBJ2-2, is DSGVTQTPKHLITATGQRVTLRCSPRSGDLSVYWYQQSLDQGLQFLIQYYNGEERAKGNILERFSAQQFPDLHSELNLSSLELGDSALYFCASSVWGNTGELFFGEGSRLTVL.

The chain has TRBV7-2 and TRBJ1-5; the match to TRBD1 covers 8 bases. Trimming took 6 bases from V and 5 from J; bases not matched to a gene: 9. Germline V gene data show CDR1 as SGHTA and CDR2 as FQGNSA. The CDR3 runs 15 residues. The CDR3 loop reads CASSRTGTTDQPQHF. The CDR3 nucleotides read TGTGCCAGCAGTCGGACAGGGACGACAGATCAGCCCCAGCATTTT.

The chain carries TRBV13 and TRBJ2-7, with a possible D match to TRBD1 (6 bases). The CDR3 spans 14 residues. V was clipped by 0 bases and J by 0 bases, with 6 bases between them. The germline CDR1 and CDR2 sequences are PRHDT and FYEKMQ (reference sequence). CDR3 in amino acids: CASSLGGASYEQYF. The CDR3 DNA reads as TGTGCCAGCAGCTTAGGGGGGGCCTCCTACGAGCAGTACTTC.

The sample holds a few counts of this clone. V is TRBV5-1 and J is TRBJ2-7; possible D gene TRBD2, 6 bases. The ends were cut back, 4 bases at V and 1 base at J, with 15 bases in the middle. Germline values: CDR1 SGHRS, CDR2 YFSETQ. The CDR3 loop spans 15 amino acids. CDR3 in amino acids: CASSGPGTGSYEQYF. The CDR3 nucleotides read TGCGCCAGCAGCGGGCCCGGGACTGGTTCCTACGAGCAGTACTTC.

This clone has a handful of counts. The CDR3 region is CASSLVSEQFF. The CDR3 nucleotides read TGTGCCAGCAGCTTGGTATCTGAGCAGTTCTTC. The chain employs TRBV5-6 and TRBJ2-1; D not resolved. V was shortened by 0 bases and J by 9 bases, with 4 bases between the two germline ends. This CDR3 has 11 residues. Germline V gene data show CDR1 as SGHDT and CDR2 as YYEEEE.

This chain connects TRBV30 to TRBJ1-1; unclear D gene. The ends were cut back, 4 bases at V and 0 bases at J, with 9 bases in the middle. The CDR3 is 13 amino acids. In germline, CDR1 is GTSNPN, CDR2 SVGIG (reference sequence). CDR3 region: CAWNADMNTEAFF. DNA of the CDR3: TGTGCCTGGAATGCCGACATGAACACTGAAGCTTTCTTT.